These 29 T cell receptor beta chains were sequenced from one sample in a study of blood T cell repertoires in COVID-19. Repertoires were generated with immunoSEQ multiplex PCR, while TCRdb's copy carries only in-frame clones and drops some. The sample shows around 110,000 clones, just over 90% of them seen only once. Sequenced sample: peripheral blood. All receptors come from a human donor with active COVID-19. The donor label of this sample is uncertain.

V gene TRBV4-3 combines with J gene TRBJ1-2; no clear D gene. CDR3 size: 14 residues. From germline, CDR1 is LGHNA and CDR2 YSLEER. The V end was cut by 1 base, the J end by 4 bases, with 10 bases between. CDR3 sequence: CASSQGPVFYGYTF. As DNA, the CDR3 is TGCGCCAGCAGCCAAGGGCCCGTTTTCTATGGCTACACCTTC.

The chain links TRBV15 to TRBJ2-3, with 7 bases lining up with TRBD1. CDR3 size: 17 residues. Germline V gives CDR1 LNHNV, CDR2 YYDKDF (reference sequence). Trimming cost V 3 bases and J 0 bases; bases outside gene matches: 9. As DNA, the CDR3 is TGTGCCACCAGCAGGGTACAGGGGACCCCTAGCACAGATACGCAGTATTTT. It codes for CATSRVQGTPSTDTQYF.

The chain uses TRBV5-1 and TRBJ1-2; D is perhaps TRBD1 (6 bases). Germline V gene sequence: CDR1 SGHRS, CDR2 YFSETQ. V was shortened by 3 bases and J by 2 bases, with 8 bases between the two germline ends. The CDR3 sequence is 13 residues long. CDR3 loop: CASSSTGNYGYTF. The CDR3 DNA is TGCGCCAGCAGCTCTACAGGGAACTATGGCTACACCTTC.

This chain uses TRBV7-2 with TRBJ1-3; 8 bases agree with TRBD1. Germline-derived CDR1 and CDR2 are SGHTA and FQGNSA. J lost 3 bases, V lost 3 bases, and 7 bases had no gene match. The CDR3 has 16 residues. CDR3 residues: CASSFSGQGGGNTIYF. CDR3 sequence (DNA): TGTGCCAGCAGCTTTAGCGGACAGGGCGGTGGAAACACCATATATTTT.

The sample holds one count of this clone. CDR3: CASSDVLGQPQHF. In nucleotides, the CDR3 is TGTGCCAGCAGTGATGTTTTGGGCCAGCCCCAGCATTTT. This chain links TRBV2 with TRBJ1-5; D ambiguous. The germline V gene has CDR1 SNHLY and CDR2 FYNNEI. The CDR3 runs 13 residues. The V end lost 3 bases, the J end lost 7 bases, and 10 bases lay between the germline ends.

The chain has TRBV5-5 and TRBJ1-4; 8 bases map to TRBD1. The CDR3 contains 15 residues. The germline gives CDR1 SGHKS, CDR2 YYEKEE (reference sequence). The trim removed 4 bases at V and 2 bases at J, leaving 4 bases unmatched. CDR3 coding DNA: TGTGCCAGCAGCGCGCGGACAGGGACTAATGAAAAACTGTTTTTT. Protein sequence: CASSARTGTNEKLFF.

J is TRBJ2-1 and V is TRBV2; D perhaps matches TRBD1 (6 bases). Germline CDR1 reads SNHLY; CDR2 reads FYNNEI. V gave up 5 bases and J gave up 4 bases, with 9 bases separating them. This CDR3 has 13 amino acids. The CDR3 DNA follows: TGTGCCAGCAGTTCCCAGGGGTACAATGAGCAGTTCTTC. It codes for CASSSQGYNEQFF.

The V call is TRBV6-2 or TRBV6-3, the J call TRBJ1-5; a possible D gene is TRBD1 (6 bases). V shed 5 bases and J shed 2 bases, with 10 bases lying between them. The CDR3 has 14 amino acids. Germline assignment: CDR1 MNHEY and CDR2 SVGEGT. The chain's CDR3 is CASSTHRGNQPQHF. The CDR3 bases are TGTGCCAGCAGTACCCACAGGGGCAATCAGCCCCAGCATTTT.

The rearrangement uses TRBV19 and TRBJ1-6; 7 bases map to TRBD1. J lost 6 bases, V lost 6 bases, and 11 bases had no gene match. The CDR3 has 16 amino acids. Germline V lookup: CDR1 LNHDA, CDR2 SQIVND (reference sequence). In nucleotides, the CDR3 is TGTGCCAGTAGCGAGACCCTGACAGGGTTTAATTCACCCCTCCACTTT. It specifies CASSETLTGFNSPLHF.

The J gene is TRBJ2-3, the V gene TRBV19; D may be TRBD1 (6 bases). The V end lost 6 bases, the J end lost 0 bases, and 16 bases lay between the germline ends. Germline CDR1 and CDR2: LNHDA and SQIVND (reference sequence). CDR3 size: 16 residues. CDR3 nucleotides: TGTGCCAGTAGAGAACGGGACACCCCCAGCACAGATACGCAGTATTTT. As protein: CASRERDTPSTDTQYF.

The gene calls are TRBV10-2 and TRBJ2-2; D remains unclear. Trimming cost V 7 bases and J 5 bases, with 14 bases left between them. The CDR3 totals 14 residues. Germline CDR1 reads WSHSY; CDR2 reads SAAADI. The CDR3 is CASTARLGTGELFF. The CDR3 region has the DNA TGCGCCAGCACGGCTAGGCTTGGGACCGGGGAGCTGTTTTTT.

This chain joins TRBV6-4 and TRBJ2-3; 10 bases line up with TRBD2. The CDR3 is 14 amino acids. V shed 5 bases, J shed 4 bases, and the junction held 3 bases outside the gene matches. Per germline, CDR1 MRHNA and CDR2 SNTAGT. CDR3 residues: CASSLAGGADTQYF. CDR3 coding DNA: TGTGCCAGCAGTTTAGCGGGGGGAGCAGATACGCAGTATTTT.

J is TRBJ2-2 and V is TRBV6-5; D unclear. Germline V lookup: CDR1 MNHEY, CDR2 SVGAGI. V lost 5 bases and J 0 bases, leaving 10 bases between the germline ends. The CDR3 is 15 residues long. CDR3 sequence (DNA): TGTGCCAGCAGTAAGACTCCTGCGAACACCGGGGAGCTGTTTTTT. It yields the protein CASSKTPANTGELFF.

The chain links TRBV9 to TRBJ2-2, with 15 bases identical to TRBD2. The CDR3 has 17 residues. J lost 5 bases, V lost 2 bases, and 4 bases had no gene match. Germline CDR1 reads SGDLS; CDR2 reads YYNGEE. CDR3 in amino acids: CASSVGLAGGGTGELFF. CDR3 sequence (DNA): TGTGCCAGCAGCGTGGGACTAGCGGGGGGAGGGACCGGGGAGCTGTTTTTT.

The V gene is TRBV5-1, the J gene TRBJ1-1; D might be TRBD1 (6 bases). V lost 2 bases and J 7 bases, leaving 12 bases between the germline ends. Germline V gives CDR1 SGHRS, CDR2 YFSETQ. The CDR3 sequence is 13 residues long. The DNA of the CDR3 is TGCGCCAGCAGCTTACAGGGAAATATTGAAGCTTTCTTT. Encoded protein: CASSLQGNIEAFF.

This clone was picked up a small number of times. The gene calls are TRBV2 and TRBJ1-6; possibly TRBD1 for D (6 bases). The V gene's germline CDR1 is SNHLY and CDR2 FYNNEI. V gave up 7 bases and J gave up 6 bases, with 13 bases separating them. The CDR3 covers 14 residues. The CDR3 loop reads CASTQDSLNSPLHF. CDR3 sequence (DNA): TGTGCCAGCACCCAGGACAGTCTTAATTCACCCCTCCACTTT.

The rearrangement uses TRBV4-3 and TRBJ2-5; TRBD1 might be the D (6 bases). Germline assignment: CDR1 LGHNA and CDR2 YSLEER. V was shortened by 4 bases and J by 2 bases, with 14 bases between the two germline ends. This CDR3 spans 15 amino acids. CDR3 bases: TGCGCCAGCAGCCGCAACTTTGACAGGCAAGAGACCCAGTACTTC. It codes for CASSRNFDRQETQYF.

The V call is TRBV3-1 (or the pseudogene TRBV3-2), the J call TRBJ2-7; 10 bases are shared with TRBD1. This CDR3 comprises 13 residues. The V gene end was trimmed by 4 bases and the J gene end by 5 bases; junction bases not matched to a gene: 2. Germline V lookup: CDR1 LGHDT, CDR2 YNNKEL (reference sequence). The CDR3 protein is CASSRTGGHEQYF. The CDR3 DNA follows: TGTGCCAGCAGCCGGACAGGGGGTCACGAGCAGTACTTC.

The chain carries TRBV30 and TRBJ1-2; 7 bases match TRBD1. This CDR3 comprises 14 residues. Germline V CDR1 and CDR2: GTSNPN, SVGIG (reference sequence). The V and J ends lost 1 base and 5 bases, in that order; junction bases with no gene match: 7. In nucleotides, the CDR3 is TGTGCCTGGAGTGGGGGGGACAGCTATTATGGCTACACCTTC. Translation gives CAWSGGDSYYGYTF.

This chain links TRBV19 with TRBJ1-1, with 7 bases aligning to TRBD1. The ends lost 1 base at V and 0 bases at J; junction bases unmatched: 2. Germline-derived CDR1 and CDR2 are LNHDA and SQIVND (reference sequence). There are 15 residues in the CDR3. CDR3 amino acids: CASSIAGGMNTEAFF. CDR3 nucleotides: TGTGCCAGTAGTATAGCAGGGGGGATGAACACTGAAGCTTTCTTT.

The chain uses TRBV27 and TRBJ2-3; 9 bases align to TRBD2. CDR1 MNHEY and CDR2 SMNVEV come from the germline V gene (reference sequence). The V segment lost 3 bases and the J segment 9 bases; nucleotides outside the gene matches: 7. This CDR3 has 14 amino acids. In nucleotides, the CDR3 is TGTGCCAGCAGTTTCCCCGGACTAGCGCCAACGCAGTATTTT. Protein: CASSFPGLAPTQYF.

The genes are TRBV4-3 and TRBJ1-2, with a tentative D call TRBD1 (6 bases). Germline CDR1 LGHNA, CDR2 YSLEER. The CDR3 consists of 15 residues. Trimming took 0 bases from V and 4 from J, leaving 12 bases between them. The CDR3 DNA is TGCGCCAGCAGCCAAGATCAGAGGACAGCCTATGGCTACACCTTC. Residues: CASSQDQRTAYGYTF.

V is TRBV21-1 and J is TRBJ1-1; the DNA was not used to check the table's D call, TRBD1. TRBV21-1 corresponds to a pseudogene. This CDR3 is 18 amino acids long. CDR3 in amino acids: CASSSDGQGGEANTEAFF. The CDR3 DNA follows: TGTGCCAGCAGCTCGGATGGACAGGGAGGGGAGGCGAACACTGAAGCTTTCTTT.

CDR3 protein: CASSIVGTGGGNQPQHF. The CDR3 DNA follows: TGTGCCAGTAGTATAGTTGGGACAGGGGGTGGCAATCAGCCCCAGCATTTT. The chain employs TRBV19 and TRBJ1-5; 11 positions match TRBD1. The length of the CDR3 is 17 residues. Germline-derived CDR1 and CDR2 are LNHDA and SQIVND (reference sequence). J gave up 2 bases and V 1 base, and 4 bases lay outside the gene matches.

This sequence joins TRBV27 and TRBJ2-3; TRBD1 might be the D (5 bases). The CDR3 consists of 14 residues. The germline V and J ends were trimmed by 2 bases and 6 bases, with 12 bases remaining between them. Per germline, CDR1 MNHEY and CDR2 SMNVEV (reference sequence). CDR3 loop: CASSLRLTADTQYF. CDR3 DNA sequence: TGTGCCAGCAGTTTAAGATTGACAGCGGATACGCAGTATTTT.

The chain uses TRBV27 and TRBJ2-1; tentatively, D is TRBD2 (6 bases). Between the trimmed V and J ends, which lost 3 bases and 0 bases, there was a span of 9 bases. CDR1 is MNHEY, CDR2 SMNVEV, per germline (reference sequence). This CDR3 comprises 15 residues. The CDR3 sequence: CASSFGGVSYNEQFF. The CDR3 coding sequence is TGTGCCAGCAGTTTTGGAGGGGTCTCCTACAATGAGCAGTTCTTC.

The rearrangement joins TRBV14 to TRBJ1-6; 8 positions agree with TRBD1. CDR3 length equals 16 residues. With V trimmed by 0 bases and J by 7 bases, 5 bases remained unmatched. The germline gives CDR1 SGHDN, CDR2 FVKESK. CDR3 sequence (DNA): TGTGCCAGCAGCCAAGATCAAGGGGACAGGAATTCACCCCTCCACTTT. Amino acid sequence: CASSQDQGDRNSPLHF.

The V and J genes are TRBV3-1 (or the pseudogene TRBV3-2) and TRBJ2-3; the match to TRBD2 covers 9 bases. The CDR3 totals 18 residues. Per the germline V gene, CDR1 is LGHDT and CDR2 is YNNKEL (reference sequence). Unmatched junction bases numbered 10, after V lost 0 bases and J lost 3 bases. CDR3 nucleotide sequence: TGTGCCAGCAGCCAAGATTTTTTAGGCGGGGGGGTGACAGATACGCAGTATTTT. Amino acids: CASSQDFLGGGVTDTQYF.

This chain joins TRBV7-2 and TRBJ2-3; D might be TRBD2 (5 bases). The germline gives CDR1 SGHTA, CDR2 FQGNSA. V gave up 2 bases and J gave up 3 bases, with 12 bases separating them. CDR3 length: 15 amino acids. This chain's CDR3 is CASSLQLVGTDTQYF. The CDR3 bases are TGTGCCAGCAGCTTACAACTAGTGGGGACAGATACGCAGTATTTT.